This T cell receptor beta chain is from a study of Graves' ophthalmopathy and Graves' hyperthyroidism. Beta-chain TCR CDR3 regions were amplified from RNA transcripts. Following a first-round RT-PCR that used HTBI primers, a second-round multiplex PCR was carried out. TCRdb fed the multiplex PCR reads into MiXCR, producing one record per CDR3 protein. The sample records around 1.1 million distinct CDR3 sequences, approximately 35% being singletons. This clonotype was seen ten or more times. Its antigen is not identified. Clinicians diagnosed using symptoms, serum thyroxine, TRAb, thyroid ultrasound and orbital computed tomography. The CDR3 extends over 16 amino acids. V was pared by 0 bases and J by 3 bases, with 13 bases between. The V gene's germline CDR1 is SGHKS and CDR2 YYEKEE (reference sequence). General study results and limits: Blood contained most expanded thyroid clonotypes exceeding 0.001 frequency.

This chain connects TRBV5-5 to TRBJ1-5, with TRBD1 as a possible D gene (6 bases). The sequencing input was peripheral blood or thyroid tissue (not recorded which). The origin of this receptor is an adult man with Graves' hyperthyroidism. The CDR3 bases are TGTGCCAGCAGCTTGGGTAGGGACACAAACAATCAGCCCCAGCATTTT. Its protein product is CASSLGRDTNNQPQHF.